One sample yielded the 32 T cell receptor beta chains listed below, sequenced in a study of cytomegalovirus exposure and HLA in healthy donors. This PCR relied on a set of 60 Vbeta primers and 13 Jbeta primers. Profiling relied on immunoSEQ multiplex PCR, and the TCRdb table lists in-frame clones only, not all of them. The ten most abundant clones cover more than 0.95% of a sample with about 50,000 clones. The sequenced material came from PBMCs. The receptors shown here come from a woman aged 40 to 50 in good health and CMV-seronegative.

This rearrangement joins TRBV27 to TRBJ2-1; 10 positions agree with TRBD2. Losses at the gene ends were 6 bases for V and 5 bases for J; bases not matched to a gene: 13. Germline V gene data show CDR1 as MNHEY and CDR2 as SMNVEV (reference sequence). This CDR3 has 17 residues. The CDR3 DNA is TGTGCCAGCAGAGATCCGAGCGGGAGGGAATCCGACAATGAGCAGTTCTTC. Protein: CASRDPSGRESDNEQFF.

The chain is built from TRBV18 and TRBJ2-2; D gene unclear. The CDR3 extends over 14 amino acids. Germline V gene data show CDR1 as KGHSH and CDR2 as LQKENI. V gave up 7 bases and J gave up 1 base, with 10 bases separating them. CDR3 in amino acids: CASYADENTGELFF. The CDR3 DNA follows: TGTGCCAGCTATGCAGATGAGAACACCGGGGAGCTGTTTTTT.

This chain connects TRBV15 to TRBJ1-5; D unresolved. Trimming shortened V by 5 bases and J by 0 bases, and 11 bases separated the two germline ends. The CDR3 loop spans 15 amino acids. Germline V gene sequence: CDR1 LNHNV, CDR2 YYDKDF (reference sequence). Here the CDR3 reads CATSEGRYSNQPQHF. The CDR3 region has the DNA TGTGCCACCAGCGAGGGAAGGTATAGCAATCAGCCCCAGCATTTT.

The V call is TRBV28, the J call TRBJ2-5, with 11 bases identical to TRBD2. Losses at the gene ends were 5 bases for V and 0 bases for J; bases not matched to a gene: 2. Germline assignment: CDR1 MDHEN and CDR2 SYDVKM. This CDR3 is built from 15 residues. The CDR3 spells CASSRTSGYQETQYF. The CDR3 nucleotides are TGTGCCAGCAGTAGGACTAGCGGGTACCAAGAGACCCAGTACTTC.

The V and J genes are TRBV19 and TRBJ2-7; TRBD2 agrees at 12 bases. This CDR3 is 17 amino acids long. The junction had 12 bases not matched to a gene; V was cut back by 4 bases and J by 5 bases. CDR1 and CDR2 (germline): LNHDA, SQIVND (reference sequence). The chain's CDR3 is CASSKLAGGSLGDEQYF. DNA for the CDR3: TGTGCCAGTAGTAAACTAGCGGGAGGATCCCTGGGGGACGAGCAGTACTTC.

The rearrangement joins TRBV5-4 to TRBJ2-7, with 10 bases lining up with TRBD1. Germline V gene sequence: CDR1 SGHNT, CDR2 YYREEE (reference sequence). The CDR3 is 15 amino acids. V lost 2 bases, J lost 2 bases, and 4 bases stayed unmatched. Written as DNA, the CDR3 is TGTGCCAGCAGCTTATCCGGGACAGGGGCCTACGAGCAGTACTTC. The encoded protein is CASSLSGTGAYEQYF.

The chain couples TRBV9 to TRBJ2-6, with 7 nucleotides matching TRBD1. The junction had 6 bases not matched to a gene; V was cut back by 4 bases and J by 2 bases. CDR3 length equals 16 residues. Germline CDR1 and CDR2: SGDLS and YYNGEE. DNA for the CDR3: TGTGCCAGCAGCCCCCGAGACAGGGCTGGGGCCAACGTCCTGACTTTC. This gives the protein CASSPRDRAGANVLTF.

J is TRBJ2-7 and V is TRBV5-1, with D tentatively TRBD2 (5 bases). CDR1 SGHRS and CDR2 YFSETQ come from the germline V gene. The CDR3 spans 14 residues. V was trimmed by 4 bases and J by 3 bases, leaving 14 bases between them. CDR3 protein: CASSMEARDYEQYF. CDR3 in DNA: TGCGCCAGCAGCATGGAGGCGAGGGACTACGAGCAGTACTTC. The entire variable domain, with the rest obtained from reference TRBV5-1 and TRBJ2-7, is as follows: KAGVTQTPRYLIKTRGQQVTLSCSPISGHRSVSWYQQTPGQGLQFLFEYFSETQRNKGNFPGRFSGRQFSNSRSEMNVSTLELGDSALYLCASSMEARDYEQYFGPGTRLTVT.

The J gene is TRBJ1-4, the V gene TRBV29-1; 10 bases fit TRBD1. This CDR3 has 12 amino acids. Trimming took 7 bases from V and 6 from J; bases not matched to a gene: 2. CDR1 and CDR2 from the germline V gene are SQVTM and ANQGSEA. The CDR3 coding sequence is TGCAGCGGCGGGACAGGGGATGAAAAACTGTTTTTT. Encoded protein: CSGGTGDEKLFF.

The CDR3 sequence is CASSTNLAGYYNEQFF. CDR3 bases: TGTGCCAGCAGCACTAACCTAGCGGGATACTACAATGAGCAGTTCTTC. The chain employs TRBV7-9 and TRBJ2-1, with 9 nucleotides matching TRBD2. J lost 3 bases, V lost 5 bases, and 8 bases had no gene match. Germline lookup yields CDR1 SEHNR and CDR2 FQNEAQ (reference sequence). This CDR3 contains 16 residues.

The chain recombines TRBV6-1 with TRBJ2-7; perhaps TRBD2 as D (5 bases). The germline V and J ends were trimmed by 3 bases and 5 bases, with 14 bases remaining between them. Germline lookup yields CDR1 MNHNS and CDR2 SASEGT. The CDR3 has 14 amino acids. This CDR3 is CASSDSSGVHEQYF. In DNA, the CDR3 is TGTGCCAGCAGTGATTCAAGCGGAGTCCACGAGCAGTACTTC.

This chain joins TRBV4-1 and TRBJ2-7; 10 positions match TRBD2. Germline CDR1 MGHRA, CDR2 YSYEKL. This CDR3 contains 15 residues. V was pared by 3 bases and J by 2 bases, with 4 bases of the junction left unmatched. In DNA, the CDR3 is TGCGCCAGCAGCCAGCCTAGCGGGAGAGCCTACGAGCAGTACTTC. This sequence encodes CASSQPSGRAYEQYF.

The chain links TRBV28 to TRBJ2-7; the D gene is possibly TRBD2 (6 bases). Germline V lookup: CDR1 MDHEN, CDR2 SYDVKM. V was clipped by 8 bases and J by 3 bases, with 14 bases between them. The CDR3 is 13 residues long. In DNA form, the CDR3 reads TGTGCCAGCGGAGGGACTTATCTCTACGAGCAGTACTTC. Translating it yields CASGGTYLYEQYF.

The V call is TRBV18, the J call TRBJ2-7, with 7 nucleotides matching TRBD1. The trim removed 3 bases at V and 2 bases at J, leaving 10 bases unmatched. Germline V lookup: CDR1 KGHSH, CDR2 LQKENI. The CDR3 covers 16 residues. CDR3 sequence: CASSPQDRLRAYEQYF. The DNA of the CDR3 is TGTGCCAGCTCACCTCAGGACAGGTTGCGGGCCTACGAGCAGTACTTC.

The chain combines TRBV28 with TRBJ2-7; a possible D gene is TRBD1 (6 bases). The CDR3 has 16 residues. The ends were cut back, 5 bases at V and 3 bases at J, with 20 bases in the middle. From germline, CDR1 is MDHEN and CDR2 SYDVKM. CDR3 DNA: TGTGCCAGCAGTACGCTTACAGGGTTACCTTACTACGAGCAGTACTTC. This translates into CASSTLTGLPYYEQYF.

The chain uses TRBV5-4 and TRBJ1-2; weak D call: TRBD1 (5 bases). CDR1 is SGHNT and CDR2 is YYREEE in the germline V gene (reference sequence). V lost 3 bases and J 7 bases, leaving 16 bases between the germline ends. The CDR3 extends over 14 amino acids. As DNA, the CDR3 is TGTGCCAGCAGCTCCGGGGGAGAATTGGGTGGCTACACCTTC. This codes for CASSSGGELGGYTF.

In DNA, the CDR3 is TGTGCCAGCAGTCTCAGGGGATCGGGCTACACCTTC. Translation: CASSLRGSGYTF. The J gene is TRBJ1-2, the V gene TRBV6-5, with D possibly TRBD1 on 6 matching bases. Germline V gives CDR1 MNHEY, CDR2 SVGAGI. This CDR3 is 12 amino acids long. Trimming pared 5 bases from V and 8 bases from J, leaving 12 bases between.

This sequence joins TRBV11-2 and TRBJ2-2, with a possible D match to TRBD1 (6 bases). V shed 4 bases and J shed 1 base, with 10 bases lying between them. The CDR3 extends over 15 amino acids. Germline CDR1 reads SGHAT; CDR2 reads FQNNGV. CDR3 coding DNA: TGTGCCAGCAGCTCCGGGACACTGAACACCGGGGAGCTGTTTTTT. The encoded protein is CASSSGTLNTGELFF. Together with reference TRBV11-2 and TRBJ2-2, the CDR3 gives the full variable domain: EAGVAQSPRYKIIEKRQSVAFWCNPISGHATLYWYQQILGQGPKLLIQFQNNGVVDDSQLPKDRFSAERLKGVDSTLKIQPAKLEDSAVYLCASSSGTLNTGELFFGEGSRLTVL.

The rearrangement links TRBV6-5 to TRBJ1-4; 11 bases are a match to TRBD1. Trimming took 0 bases from V and 8 from J; bases not matched to a gene: 2. Germline V gives CDR1 MNHEY, CDR2 SVGAGI. The CDR3 is 15 amino acids. Here the CDR3 reads CASSYSGTGGEKLFF. The CDR3 DNA reads as TGTGCCAGCAGTTACTCCGGGACAGGGGGGGAAAAACTGTTTTTT.

Notes on this clone: Other DNA sequences in the same sample also yield this CDR3. The chain carries TRBV28 and TRBJ1-5; unclear D gene. Germline V gene data show CDR1 as MDHEN and CDR2 as SYDVKM. V was trimmed by 5 bases and J by 3 bases, leaving 8 bases between them. The CDR3 runs to 13 residues. CDR3 sequence reads: CASSLLNNQPQHF. CDR3 coding DNA: TGTGCCAGCAGTCTCCTTAACAATCAGCCCCAGCATTTT. The full variable domain, completed using reference TRBV28 and TRBJ1-5, is DVKVTQSSRYLVKRTGEKVFLECVQDMDHENMFWYRQDPGLGLRLIYFSYDVKMKEKGDIPEGYSVSREKKERFSLILESASTNQTSMYLCASSLLNNQPQHFGDGTRLSIL.

The rearrangement uses TRBV18 and TRBJ2-7, with a weak D call TRBD2 (6 bases). The CDR3 has 15 amino acids. Germline assignment: CDR1 KGHSH and CDR2 LQKENI. The V and J ends lost 6 bases and 5 bases respectively, with 20 bases between them. The CDR3 loop is CASSQGIGRFDEQYF. CDR3 sequence (DNA): TGTGCCAGCTCGCAAGGGATAGGGAGGTTTGACGAGCAGTACTTC.

The genes are TRBV6-7 and TRBJ2-7; 10 bases line up with TRBD2. TRBV6-7 is classed as an ORF, of uncertain function. The length of the CDR3 is 15 residues. V was clipped by 6 bases and J by 2 bases; unmatched bases: 7. CDR3 sequence (DNA): TGTGCCAGCAGATGTACTAGCGGGGATGCCTACGAGCAGTACTTC. Translating it yields CASRCTSGDAYEQYF.

This sequence joins TRBV7-2 and TRBJ2-7; TRBD1 might be the D (7 bases). The germline CDR1 and CDR2 sequences are SGHTA and FQGNSA. V lost 6 bases and J lost 1, with 19 bases in between. The CDR3 runs to 16 residues. The DNA of the CDR3 is TGTGCCAGCAGTCAGGGGGTGCGCGGGGAGTCCTACGAGCAGTACTTC. Translating it yields CASSQGVRGESYEQYF.

J is TRBJ2-7 and V is TRBV11-2, with D possibly being TRBD2 (5 bases). CDR3 length equals 15 residues. Germline CDR1 SGHAT, CDR2 FQNNGV. Trimming pared 3 bases from V and 0 bases from J, leaving 12 bases between. For the CDR3, the DNA is TGTGCCAGCAGCTTTGAGGGAGCTGTCTCCTACGAGCAGTACTTC. This translates into CASSFEGAVSYEQYF.

CDR3: CASSPEGNQPQHF. The CDR3 DNA reads TGCGCCAGCAGCCCGGAGGGCAATCAGCCCCAGCATTTT. This chain joins TRBV5-1 and TRBJ1-5; unclear D gene. Trimming took off 4 bases at V and 2 bases at J, with 7 bases between the two ends. This CDR3 is 13 amino acids long. Germline V CDR1 and CDR2: SGHRS, YFSETQ.

CDR3: CASSLYGTYGNTIYF. CDR3 bases: TGTGCCAGCAGTTTATACGGGACATATGGAAACACCATATATTTT. The V and J genes are TRBV27 and TRBJ1-3; a possible D gene is TRBD1 (6 bases). The CDR3 contains 15 residues. The germline gives CDR1 MNHEY, CDR2 SMNVEV (reference sequence). Trimming left V 1 base short and J 3 bases short, with 10 bases between.

The chain has TRBV28 and TRBJ2-1, with 7 positions matching TRBD2. V trimming: 2 bases; J trimming: 9 bases; junction bases outside the gene matches: 1. This CDR3 has 12 residues. Germline V gives CDR1 MDHEN, CDR2 SYDVKM. This CDR3 reads CASSLGGGEQFF. The DNA of the CDR3 is TGTGCCAGCAGTTTAGGCGGGGGTGAGCAGTTCTTC.

The gene calls are TRBV20-1 and TRBJ2-1; a weak D match, TRBD2 (5 bases). This CDR3 contains 11 residues. Germline CDR1 DFQATT, CDR2 SNEGSKA (reference sequence). Between the trimmed V and J ends, which lost 2 bases and 11 bases, there was a span of 10 bases. Here the CDR3 reads CSARKDSQQFF. The CDR3 coding sequence is TGCAGTGCTAGAAAGGACTCTCAGCAGTTCTTC.

The chain is built from TRBV19 and TRBJ1-2, with TRBD1 matching over 7 bases. The length of the CDR3 is 19 residues. Germline assignment: CDR1 LNHDA and CDR2 SQIVND (reference sequence). The V and J ends lost 0 bases and 8 bases, in that order; junction bases with no gene match: 21. CDR3 residues: CASSIDQWTGRGGEGGYTF. The CDR3 DNA sequence: TGTGCCAGTAGTATAGATCAATGGACCGGAAGAGGGGGCGAAGGCGGCTACACCTTC.

The CDR3: CASIPSGRPIYEQYF. DNA for the CDR3: TGTGCCAGCATCCCCAGCGGGAGGCCCATCTACGAGCAGTACTTC. The rearrangement links TRBV28 to TRBJ2-7; TRBD2 matches 9 bases. The ends lost 7 bases at V and 3 bases at J; junction bases unmatched: 10. This CDR3 spans 15 amino acids. In germline, CDR1 is MDHEN, CDR2 SYDVKM.

This rearrangement joins TRBV19 to TRBJ1-5; weak D call: TRBD1 (5 bases). CDR3 length equals 15 residues. Germline CDR1 LNHDA, CDR2 SQIVND (reference sequence). V was pared by 5 bases and J by 4 bases, with 15 bases between. CDR3 nucleotides: TGTGCCAGTAGTCTCCCAGGGACTCCAAATCAGCCCCAGCATTTT. This gives the protein CASSLPGTPNQPQHF.

The rearrangement links TRBV30 to TRBJ1-3; D is possibly TRBD1 (6 bases). The CDR3 totals 14 residues. CDR1 GTSNPN and CDR2 SVGIG come from the germline V gene (reference sequence). V shed 3 bases and J shed 4 bases, with 13 bases lying between them. The CDR3 DNA sequence: TGTGCCTGGAGCGGGGGGGGCCTCGGAAACACCATATATTTT. Amino acids: CAWSGGGLGNTIYF.